Listed below are T cell receptor beta chains from one sample, sequenced in a study of T cell responses to AZD1222 COVID-19 vaccine. Measured with immunoSEQ multiplex PCR; TCRdb has only the in-frame clones, and not every one. The sample shows approximately 100,000 clones, less than 90% of them seen only once. Source: peripheral blood, taken on day 0 of AZD1222 vaccination. These receptors were collected from an adult in good health. CDR3s include the opening cysteine and the closing phenylalanine or tryptophan. The D gene is left open where the match is weak. Rows may omit the clone size; those that give it use once, few, many or a size class.

size	V	D	J	DNA	CDR3
once	TRBV6-5	TRBD2	TRBJ2-2	TGTGCCAGCAGCGCGGGGGGGAACACCGGGGAGCTGTTTTTT	CASSAGGNTGELFF
many	TRBV7-6	TRBD2	TRBJ2-3	TGTGCCAGCAGCCCCGGGGAGGGGCGAACAGATACGCAGTATTTT	CASSPGEGRTDTQYF
few	TRBV3-1/TRBV3-2	NA	TRBJ1-2	TGTGCCAGCAGCCCACAGGGCTCGTATGGCTACACCTTC	CASSPQGSYGYTF
NA	TRBV10-3	NA	TRBJ1-2	TGTGCCATCAGTGGAGGGACCGGAGACTATGGCTACACCTTC	CAISGGTGDYGYTF
NA	TRBV5-8	TRBD1	TRBJ1-1	TGTGCCAGCAGCTTGCCAGGGGGAAATACTGAAGCTTTCTTT	CASSLPGGNTEAFF
NA	TRBV7-8	TRBD1	TRBJ1-6	TGTGCCAGCAGCTGGGCAGGGGGACCGGAATCACCCCTCCACTTT	CASSWAGGPESPLHF
NA	TRBV19	TRBD1	TRBJ2-2	TGTGCCAGTAGGGTAACAGGGGGGACCGGGGAGCTGTTTTTT	CASRVTGGTGELFF
NA	TRBV9	TRBD2	TRBJ2-5	TGTGCCAGCAGCGTAGGGGGTAGCGGGGCATCCTCAGGGACCCAGTACTTC	CASSVGGSGASSGTQYF
NA	TRBV10-3	NA	TRBJ1-1	TGTGCCATCAGGCAACCCCTAACTGAAGCTTTCTTT	CAIRQPLTEAFF
once	TRBV28	TRBD1	TRBJ1-5	TGTGCCAGCAGAAGACAGGGGAGCAATCAGCCCCAGCATTTT	CASRRQGSNQPQHF
NA	TRBV7-9	NA	TRBJ2-1	TGTGCCAGCAGCTCCCTCAACTACAATGAGCAGTTCTTC	CASSSLNYNEQFF
NA	TRBV10-3	NA	TRBJ1-5	TGTGCCACCCAGGGCGAAGAAAGTCAGCCCCAGCATTTT	CATQGEESQPQHF
NA	TRBV6-5	NA	TRBJ2-5	TGTGCCAGCAGTTACAGGGCGCGGGAGACCCAGTACTTC	CASSYRARETQYF
NA	TRBV7-6	TRBD1	TRBJ1-2	TGTGCCAGCAGCTTAGCCAGGGGGGACTATGGCTACACCTTC	CASSLARGDYGYTF
NA	TRBV2	NA	TRBJ1-5	TGTGCCAGCACATGGGAGAGCAATCAGCCCCAGCATTTT	CASTWESNQPQHF
few	TRBV28	TRBD1	TRBJ1-6	TGTGCCAGCAGTCTGGGACAGTTTAATTCACCCCTCCACTTT	CASSLGQFNSPLHF
NA	TRBV7-9	NA	TRBJ2-1	TGTGCCAGCAGCAGGACGGAGATTTACAATGAGCAGTTCTTC	CASSRTEIYNEQFF
NA	TRBV12-3/TRBV12-4	NA	TRBJ1-5	TGTGCCAGCAAAAGAGGGAATTATCAGCCCCAGCATTTT	CASKRGNYQPQHF
NA	TRBV18	TRBD1	TRBJ1-2	TGTGCCAGCTCACCAGGGGAACATCGGTGGACAGGGAACTATGGCTACACCTTC	CASSPGEHRWTGNYGYTF
NA	TRBV5-1	NA	TRBJ1-1	TGCGCCAGCAGCTTGGTGAATAGTGACACTGAAGCTTTCTTT	CASSLVNSDTEAFF
NA	TRBV9	NA	TRBJ1-3	TGTGCCAGCAGTACGACACAGGGCGGAAACACCATATATTTT	CASSTTQGGNTIYF
NA	TRBV4-1	TRBD1	TRBJ1-5	TGCGCCAGCAGCTATAGACAGGGAGGGAATCAGCCCCAGCATTTT	CASSYRQGGNQPQHF
NA	TRBV7-9	TRBD1	TRBJ2-7	TGTGCCAGCAGCCTAAGACAGGGGAGCGTCCACGAGCAGTACTTC	CASSLRQGSVHEQYF
NA	TRBV18	NA	TRBJ2-1	TGTGCCAGCTCACCCTGGGACCTACGGGCATACAATGAGCAGTTCTTC	CASSPWDLRAYNEQFF
NA	TRBV2	NA	TRBJ1-3	TGTGCCAGCAGTGAGGGAGCTGGAAACACCATATATTTT	CASSEGAGNTIYF
once	TRBV2	NA	TRBJ1-2	TGTGCCGGGAGGAGGGAAGACTATGGCTACACCTTC	CAGRREDYGYTF
once	TRBV28	NA	TRBJ1-4	TGTGCCAGCAGTTCGTACAGGGTTGGTGAAAAACTGTTTTTT	CASSSYRVGEKLFF
NA	TRBV18	NA	TRBJ1-4	TGTGCCAGCTCCGCGGGGGAAAAACTGTTTTTT	CASSAGEKLFF
NA	TRBV19	NA	TRBJ2-7	TGTGCCAGTAGTATAAACAGGGTGGGCGAGCAGTACTTC	CASSINRVGEQYF